This TCR beta chain was retrieved from a study of CD8+ T cells in alopecia areata. The authors extracted RNA and reverse transcribed it into cDNA as the sequencing template. The repertoire was sequenced with immunoSEQ multiplex PCR; TCRdb's copy has only in-frame clones and lacks some. The sample holds 130,000 to 150,000 clones, about 47% seen once. General study findings and limits: The study found higher clonality in lesional than normal scalp, especially in alopecia totalis/universalis. Patients shared TCRs less clearly than mice did, possibly for HLA-related reasons.

V shed 1 base and J shed 8 bases, with 8 bases lying between them. Germline CDR1 reads SQVTM; CDR2 reads ANQGSEA. The CDR3 consists of 12 residues. A word on this clone: As yet, its antigen is unknown.

Peripheral blood, together with lesional scalp punch biopsies, was collected from alopecia areata patients. The sample was CD4+ T cells sorted from blood, taken at week 0. The sequence was obtained from a human donor with alopecia areata. V usage is TRBV29-1 and J usage is TRBJ2-2; D is unresolved. CDR3 loop: CSVEARSGELFF. In DNA form, the CDR3 reads TGCAGCGTTGAAGCGAGGTCGGGGGAGCTGTTTTTT.